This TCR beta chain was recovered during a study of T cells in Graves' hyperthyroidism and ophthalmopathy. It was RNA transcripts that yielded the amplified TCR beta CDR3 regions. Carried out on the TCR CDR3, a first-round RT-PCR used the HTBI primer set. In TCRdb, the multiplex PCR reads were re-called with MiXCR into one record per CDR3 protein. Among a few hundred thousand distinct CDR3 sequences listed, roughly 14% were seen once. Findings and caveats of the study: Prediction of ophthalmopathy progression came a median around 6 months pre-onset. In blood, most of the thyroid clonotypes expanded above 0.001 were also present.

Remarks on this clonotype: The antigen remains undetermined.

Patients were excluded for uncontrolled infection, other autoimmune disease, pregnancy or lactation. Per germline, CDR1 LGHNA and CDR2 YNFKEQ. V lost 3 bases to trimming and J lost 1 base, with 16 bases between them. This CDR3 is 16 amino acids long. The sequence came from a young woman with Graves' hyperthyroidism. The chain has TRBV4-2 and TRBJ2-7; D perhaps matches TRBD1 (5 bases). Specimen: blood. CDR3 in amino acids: CASSHQRGSGSYEQYF. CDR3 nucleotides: TGTGCCAGCAGCCATCAAAGGGGTAGTGGGTCCTACGAGCAGTACTTC.